A single sample is the source of the 28 T cell receptor beta chains below, sequenced in a study of CD8+ T cells in alopecia areata. A panel of CD4, CD8alpha, NKG2D, NKG2ACE and other markers served to sort pooled cutaneous lymph node cells. Reverse transcribed after extraction, RNA yielded cDNA as the sequencing template. Some clones are missing from TCRdb's copy, which holds only in-frame ones; the method was immunoSEQ multiplex PCR. The sample shows over 250,000 clones, none of them appearing just once. The sequenced material came from CD4+ T cells sorted from a lymph node. The receptors shown here come from a C3H/HeJ mouse with alopecia areata. The MHC haplotype of the strain is H2-k.

In regard to this clone: These gene names are mouse names. Sequencing ends 4 residues short of the CDR3 end; the germline J gene provides the rest. The rearrangement uses TRBV5 and TRBJ2-5, with D perhaps TRBD1 (6 bases). Trimming removed 1 base from V and 3 bases from J, with 8 bases in between. This CDR3 region has 14 residues. The V gene's germline CDR1 is LGHNA and CDR2 YNLKQL (reference sequence). This chain's CDR3 is CASSQGRGQDTQYF. CDR3 DNA, as far as it was read: TGTGCCAGCAGCCAAGGCAGGGGTCAAGAC.

Comments on this clone: Each gene name is a mouse one. The read ends 4 residues shy of where the CDR3 ends; the end is completed using the germline J gene. Other DNA sequences in the sample encode the same CDR3. The chain carries TRBV13-1 and TRBJ1-1; 8 positions match TRBD1. The V gene's germline CDR1 is NSHNY and CDR2 SYGAGN. The CDR3 runs 12 residues. The CDR3 region is CASSPQGAEVFF. Partial CDR3 DNA: TGTGCCAGCAGCCCACAGGGGGCA.

This clone has more than one count but fewer than ten. The gene names here belong to mouse. The CDR3 end lies 4 residues beyond the end of the read and is filled in from the germline J gene. The chain is built from TRBV5 and TRBJ2-2, with 8 bases lining up with TRBD2. Trimming at V came to 4 bases and at J to 3 bases, leaving 4 bases not matched to a gene. Germline values: CDR1 LGHNA, CDR2 YNLKQL (reference sequence). This CDR3 has 15 amino acids. CDR3 residues: CASSLGGEDTGQLYF. The sequenced CDR3 bases are TGTGCCAGCAGCCTGGGGGGGGAGGACACCGGG.

In regard to this clone: Gene names are mouse gene names. Partial CDR3 DNA: TGTGCCAGCACCCCTAGTCAAAAC. It translates to CASTPSQN. The full CDR3 protein reads CASTPSQNTLYF. The rearrangement links TRBV19 to TRBJ2-4, with D hard to call. The sequence runs out 4 residues before the end of the CDR3; the remainder is reconstructed from the germline J gene. V was shortened by 6 bases and J by 0 bases, with 5 bases between the two germline ends. Germline lookup yields CDR1 FNHDT and CDR2 SITEND (reference sequence). The CDR3 spans 12 residues. Using reference TRBV19 and TRBJ2-4 for the parts outside the CDR3, the full variable domain is GGIITQTPKFLIGQEGQKLTLKCQQNFNHDTMYWYRQDSGKGLRLIYYSITENDLQKGDLSEGYDASREKKSSFSLTVTSAQKNEMAVFLCASTPSQNTLYFGAGTRLSVL.

In this sample, this clone turned up a few times. Gene labels here are mouse ones. CDR3 loop: CASSMAGTEVFF. The sequenced CDR3 bases are TGTGCCAGCAGTATGGCAGGCACA. The gene calls are TRBV19 and TRBJ1-1; D ambiguous. The read ends 4 residues early relative to the CDR3; the germline J gene fills the gap. This CDR3 contains 12 residues. The germline V gene has CDR1 FNHDT and CDR2 SITEND (reference sequence). The V end was cut by 2 bases, the J end by 4 bases, with 6 bases between.

This clone appeared a few times. Mouse names are used for the genes. The observed sequence ends 4 residues before the CDR3 terminus, with the missing tail filled in from the germline J gene. V and J are TRBV1 and TRBJ2-5; 13 bases agree with TRBD2. CDR3 size: 17 residues. Per germline, CDR1 NSQYPW and CDR2 LRSPGD (reference sequence). The ends lost 2 bases at V and 2 bases at J; junction bases unmatched: 4. The CDR3: CTCSALGTGGVQDTQYF. The sequenced CDR3 bases are TGCACCTGCAGTGCACTCGGGACTGGGGGGGTCCAAGAC.

The table lists this clone with a few counts. The gene names given are mouse names. Read sequence stops 3 residues before the CDR3 end, and the germline J gene provides the missing end. The same CDR3 also results from other DNA sequences found in this sample. The rearrangement links TRBV13-1 to TRBJ1-6; 11 bases match TRBD1. TRBJ1-6 is treated as an ORF (open reading frame) with a function not yet certain. Trimming removed 2 bases from V and 3 bases from J; junction bases left unmatched: 1. The germline V gene encodes CDR1 NSHNY and CDR2 SYGAGN. The CDR3 loop spans 16 amino acids. The part of the CDR3 DNA that was read is TGTGCCAGCAGTGAGGGGACAGGGGGCTATAATTCGCCC. Translating gives CASSEGTGGYNSP. The full CDR3 protein reads CASSEGTGGYNSPLYF.

A note on this clone: Gene names and germline refer to mouse. The read terminates 4 residues ahead of where the CDR3 ends, so the germline J gene completes it. The chain couples TRBV13-3 to TRBJ2-4; TRBD1 matches 8 bases. Looked up from germline, CDR1 is NNHDY and CDR2 is SYVADS. This CDR3 is 16 amino acids long. With 1 base clipped from V and 1 base from J, the junction kept 5 bases outside the gene matches. Incomplete CDR3 DNA: TGTGCCAGCAGTGATAAGGCAGGGGGCGGTCAAAAC. It encodes CASSDKAGGGQN. The CDR3 in full is CASSDKAGGGQNTLYF.

This clone was seen a few times. Mouse gene names and germline throughout. From the germline J gene comes the end of the CDR3, since the read stops 4 residues before it. The rearrangement joins TRBV4 to TRBJ2-3; 9 bases agree with TRBD2. The germline V gene encodes CDR1 LGHDT and CDR2 YNNKQL (reference sequence). Unmatched junction bases numbered 1, after V lost 5 bases and J lost 1 base. The length of the CDR3 is 14 residues. This CDR3 is CASSRTGGAETLYF. CDR3 DNA, as far as it was read: TGTGCCAGCAGCCGGACTGGGGGTGCAGAA.

Worth noting for this clone: Mouse names are used for the genes. Coverage ceases 4 residues before the CDR3 finishes, and the germline J gene fills in the end. The V gene is TRBV31, the J gene TRBJ1-1; D is possibly TRBD1 (6 bases). Per the germline V gene, CDR1 is GKSSPN and CDR2 is SITVG. This CDR3 spans 13 amino acids. Trimming removed 0 bases from V and 3 bases from J, with 8 bases in between. The CDR3 DNA, read in part, is TGTGCCTGGAGTCTAGAGGGGGACACA. Translating gives CAWSLEGDT. The full-length CDR3 reads as CAWSLEGDTEVFF.

This clone was seen only a few times. Genes and germline come from the mouse. The CDR3 end lies 4 residues beyond the end of the read and is filled in from the germline J gene. The gene calls are TRBV13-1 and TRBJ2-7; 8 nucleotides match TRBD2. Germline CDR1 is NSHNY and CDR2 is SYGAGN. The V and J ends lost 6 bases and 3 bases, in that order; junction bases with no gene match: 8. CDR3 length: 14 amino acids. Partial CDR3 DNA: TGTGCCAGCACCCCGGACTGGGCGAGCTAT. It specifies CASTPDWASY. The full CDR3 protein reads CASTPDWASYEQYF.

This clone was found a few times. Any gene name here is a mouse gene name. The CDR3 end lies 4 residues beyond the end of the read and is filled in from the germline J gene. The J gene is TRBJ2-5, the V gene TRBV1; D is possibly TRBD2 (7 bases). V lost 1 base to trimming and J lost 2 bases, with 13 bases between them. The CDR3 has 16 residues. The germline V gene encodes CDR1 NSQYPW and CDR2 LRSPGD (reference sequence). CDR3 residues: CTCSAAGGGGQDTQYF. The sequenced CDR3 bases are TGCACCTGCAGTGCAGCGGGGGGCGGAGGCCAAGAC.

Worth noting for this clone: The gene names here belong to mouse. The CDR3 extends 4 residues past the end of the read, so its final part is completed from the germline J gene. V usage is TRBV1 and J usage is TRBJ1-1; the match to TRBD1 covers 9 bases. The CDR3 runs 13 residues. Germline V gives CDR1 NSQYPW, CDR2 LRSPGD (reference sequence). The CDR3 DNA, read in part, is TGCACCTGCAGTGGGGACAGGGTGGCA. It specifies CTCSGDRVA. The CDR3 in its entirety is CTCSGDRVAEVFF.

Turning to this clone: Gene names and germline refer to mouse. The read is 4 residues too short to cover the CDR3 end, so that end is filled in from the germline J gene. V gene TRBV5 combines with J gene TRBJ1-1, with TRBD1 identical over 7 bases. Trimming removed 4 bases from V and 3 bases from J; junction bases left unmatched: 5. The CDR3 sequence is 14 residues long. The germline CDR1 and CDR2 sequences are LGHNA and YNLKQL (reference sequence). The CDR3 DNA, read in part, is TGTGCCAGCAGCCCTAGGGGGCGGGACACA. Protein: CASSPRGRDT. The full CDR3 protein is CASSPRGRDTEVFF.

In this sample, this clone turned up a few times. The gene symbols are mouse symbols. The read ends 4 residues early relative to the CDR3; the germline J gene fills the gap. V is TRBV13-1 and J is TRBJ2-7, with D unclear. CDR1 and CDR2 (germline): NSHNY, SYGAGN. The CDR3 has 13 residues. The sequenced part of the CDR3 DNA is TGTGCCAGCAGTCGCCCCTCCCTGGAT. Amino acids: CASSRPSLD. The whole CDR3 reads CASSRPSLDEQYF.

This clone has more than one count but fewer than ten. These gene names are mouse names. The sequenced fragment ends 4 residues before the CDR3 boundary, so the rest is inferred from the germline J gene. This chain uses TRBV29 with TRBJ2-5; 10 bases match TRBD2. This CDR3 is built from 15 residues. From germline, CDR1 is MSHET and CDR2 SYDVDS. The CDR3 bases that were read are TGTGCTAGCAGTTTATCGGGACTGGGGCTAGAC. Translated: CASSLSGLGLD. The entire CDR3 sequence reads CASSLSGLGLDTQYF.

This clone showed up just a few times. The gene names here belong to mouse. The CDR3 end lies 4 residues beyond the end of the read and is filled in from the germline J gene. Other DNA sequences in the sample encode the same CDR3. The chain links TRBV19 to TRBJ2-2; 8 positions agree with TRBD1. Germline-derived CDR1 and CDR2 are FNHDT and SITEND (reference sequence). The V and J ends lost 4 bases and 3 bases, in that order; junction bases with no gene match: 5. CDR3 length: 15 residues. The CDR3 spells CASSPQGADTGQLYF. The sequenced part of the CDR3 DNA is TGTGCCAGCAGTCCTCAGGGGGCGGACACCGGG.

Of note for this clone: Gene labels here are mouse ones. The CDR3 end falls 4 residues outside the read, so it is completed with the germline J gene. V gene TRBV1 combines with J gene TRBJ2-5, with 7 bases aligning to TRBD1. The V gene's germline CDR1 is NSQYPW and CDR2 LRSPGD (reference sequence). The CDR3 length is 14 residues. V trimming: 3 bases; J trimming: 3 bases; junction bases outside the gene matches: 3. CDR3 sequence reads: CTCSAGTEQDTQYF. The CDR3 bases that were read are TGCACCTGCAGTGCCGGGACAGAACAAGAC.

This clone was recorded many times. Genes and germline come from the mouse. The read halts 4 residues ahead of the CDR3 end, with the missing end drawn from the germline J gene. The chain recombines TRBV13-1 with TRBJ2-5; 10 bases map to TRBD2. V was pared by 3 bases and J by 0 bases, with 4 bases of the junction left unmatched. CDR3 size: 16 residues. Looked up from germline, CDR1 is NSHNY and CDR2 is SYGAGN. CDR3 region: CASSGGTGVNQDTQYF. The DNA read from the CDR3 is TGTGCCAGCAGTGGCGGGACTGGGGTTAACCAAGAC.

This clone was seen more than once but under ten times. Gene names refer to mouse genes. The read ends 4 residues shy of where the CDR3 ends; the end is completed using the germline J gene. This CDR3 is also generated by other DNA sequences in the sample. This chain connects TRBV13-3 to TRBJ2-5; TRBD1 agrees at 8 bases. Germline V gene lookup returns CDR1 NNHDY and CDR2 SYVADS. The CDR3 totals 14 residues. J was trimmed by 3 bases and V by 4 bases; bases with no gene match: 4. The DNA read from the CDR3 is TGTGCCAGCAGTCTGGACAGGGTACAAGAC. It is translated as CASSLDRVQD. The CDR3 in full is CASSLDRVQDTQYF.

This clone showed up just a few times. Mouse gene names apply. The CDR3 end lies 4 residues beyond the end of the read and is filled in from the germline J gene. J is TRBJ2-7 and V is TRBV5; tentatively, D is TRBD1 (6 bases). The V and J ends lost 1 base and 0 bases respectively, with 7 bases between them. The CDR3 is made up of 14 amino acids. In germline, CDR1 is LGHNA, CDR2 YNLKQL (reference sequence). The CDR3 protein is CASSQAGDSYEQYF. The part of the CDR3 DNA that was read is TGTGCCAGCAGCCAAGCAGGGGACTCCTAT.

In the case of this clone: The gene names here belong to mouse. The CDR3 end is not reached by the read, which stops 4 residues before it; the germline J gene fills it in. Other DNA sequences from this sample encode an identical CDR3 as well. V and J are TRBV19 and TRBJ2-1, with TRBD1 identical over 11 bases. V was clipped by 2 bases and J by 3 bases; unmatched bases: 1. CDR1 and CDR2 (germline): FNHDT, SITEND (reference sequence). The CDR3 sequence is 15 residues long. The CDR3 loop reads CASSIGTGGYAEQFF. The part of the CDR3 DNA that was read is TGTGCCAGCAGTATCGGGACAGGGGGCTATGCT.

This clone was seen more than once but under ten times. Gene names are the mouse ones. The CDR3 end lies 4 residues beyond the end of the read and is filled in from the germline J gene. The sample holds other DNA sequences that translate to the same CDR3. The chain is built from TRBV1 and TRBJ2-1; 9 nucleotides agree with TRBD2. The CDR3 sequence is 13 residues long. Germline V gene data show CDR1 as NSQYPW and CDR2 as LRSPGD (reference sequence). The CDR3: CTCSATGGAEQFF. The sequenced CDR3 bases are TGCACCTGCAGTGCTACTGGGGGGGCT.

Concerning this clone: The genes are named according to mouse. The DNA ends 4 residues before the CDR3 does, and the rest of the CDR3 is filled in from the germline J gene. J is TRBJ1-1 and V is TRBV5; D possibly corresponds to TRBD1 (5 bases). The CDR3 is 15 amino acids. Germline values: CDR1 LGHNA, CDR2 YNLKQL (reference sequence). The V end was cut by 0 bases, the J end by 1 base, with 9 bases between. The CDR3 here is CASSQDWQGNTEVFF. CDR3 DNA, as far as it was read: TGTGCCAGCAGCCAAGATTGGCAGGGGAACACA.

This clone was recorded a few times. Gene names are mouse gene names. The read ends 4 residues early relative to the CDR3; the germline J gene fills the gap. Other DNA sequences of this sample code for an identical CDR3. V and J are TRBV14 and TRBJ2-5, with D maybe TRBD1 (5 bases). The CDR3 spans 14 residues. Germline values: CDR1 SGHDT, CDR2 FRDEAV. V dropped 1 base and J dropped 3 bases, with 9 bases sitting between them. The DNA read from the CDR3 is TGTGCCAGCAGTTTCGAGGGGAATCAAGAC. Its protein is CASSFEGNQD. The complete CDR3 protein is CASSFEGNQDTQYF. The full variable domain, with the rest looked up from reference TRBV14 and TRBJ2-5, is EAGVTQSPRYAVLQEGQAVSFWCDPISGHDTLYWYQQPRDQGPQLLVYFRDEAVIDNSQLPSDRFSAVRPKGTNSTLKIQSAKQGDTATYLCASSFEGNQDTQYFGPGTRLLVL.

In this sample, this clone turned up a few times. Gene names refer to mouse genes. The CDR3 goes on 4 residues after the read ends, and that part is filled in from the germline J gene. V usage is TRBV31 and J usage is TRBJ2-1; 8 bases map to TRBD2. V shed 0 bases, J shed 4 bases, and the junction held 5 bases outside the gene matches. The V gene's germline CDR1 is GKSSPN and CDR2 SITVG. CDR3 length: 15 amino acids. The sequenced part of the CDR3 DNA is TGTGCCTGGAGTCTAGGGGCTGGGGGGTATGCT. This gives the protein CAWSLGAGGYA. The complete CDR3 protein is CAWSLGAGGYAEQFF.

Remarks on this clone: The gene names given are mouse names. The read falls 4 residues short of the CDR3 end, and the missing part is taken from the germline J gene. The rearrangement uses TRBV13-2 and TRBJ1-2, with D tentatively TRBD1 (6 bases). Germline lookup yields CDR1 NNHNN and CDR2 SYGAGS (reference sequence). V was shortened by 3 bases and J by 0 bases, with 12 bases between the two germline ends. The CDR3 sequence is 15 residues long. CDR3 sequence: CASGAPTGANSDYTF. The DNA read from the CDR3 is TGTGCCAGCGGTGCCCCGACAGGTGCAAACTCC.

This clone was seen many times. All gene names here are mouse names. This sample includes further DNA sequences coding for the same CDR3. This chain's CDR3 is CASSSGTGAAETLYF. The DNA read from the CDR3 is TGTGCTAGCAGTAGTGGGACAGGGGCGGCAGAA. This chain connects TRBV17 to TRBJ2-3; TRBD1 matches 10 bases. The read is 4 residues too short to cover the CDR3 end, so that end is filled in from the germline J gene. Germline V CDR1 and CDR2: MNHDT, YYDKIL. V was clipped by 3 bases and J by 3 bases; unmatched bases: 3. This CDR3 has 15 residues. The whole variable domain, filled in from reference TRBV17 and TRBJ2-3, reads DTTVKQNPRYKLARVGKPVNLICSQTMNHDTMYWYQKKPNQAPKLLLFYYDKILNREADTFEKFQSSRPNNSFCSLYIGSAGLEYSAMYLCASSSGTGAAETLYFGSGTRLTVL.